The present T cell receptor (beta chain) was sequenced within a study of blood T cell repertoires in COVID-19. Study-wide background: The study drew acute and convalescent COVID-19 samples from the United States, Italy and Spain. PBMCs, B-cell-depleted T cells, or T cells provided the cDNA or gDNA that made up the material.

In the original processing: Reference gene primer amplification yielded estimated nucleated cell counts. The table came from immunoSEQ multiplex PCR; TCRdb's copy has only in-frame clones and leaves some out. V and J calls and clone size come straight from that table; D and trimming were deduced from the DNA. The data hold approximately 61,000 clones, with 65% to 80% observed a single time. This clonotype was sampled from a woman in her 70s with acute or convalescent COVID-19. Sequencing input: peripheral blood.

As DNA, the CDR3 is TGTGCCAGCAGCCACCGGACAGGGACTGAAGCTTTCTTT. It encodes CASSHRTGTEAFF. The chain is built from TRBV3-1 (or the pseudogene TRBV3-2) and TRBJ1-1; 8 bases are a match to TRBD1. The germline CDR1 and CDR2 sequences are LGHDT and YNNKEL (reference sequence). With V trimmed by 3 bases and J by 5 bases, 2 bases remained unmatched. The CDR3 runs to 13 residues.